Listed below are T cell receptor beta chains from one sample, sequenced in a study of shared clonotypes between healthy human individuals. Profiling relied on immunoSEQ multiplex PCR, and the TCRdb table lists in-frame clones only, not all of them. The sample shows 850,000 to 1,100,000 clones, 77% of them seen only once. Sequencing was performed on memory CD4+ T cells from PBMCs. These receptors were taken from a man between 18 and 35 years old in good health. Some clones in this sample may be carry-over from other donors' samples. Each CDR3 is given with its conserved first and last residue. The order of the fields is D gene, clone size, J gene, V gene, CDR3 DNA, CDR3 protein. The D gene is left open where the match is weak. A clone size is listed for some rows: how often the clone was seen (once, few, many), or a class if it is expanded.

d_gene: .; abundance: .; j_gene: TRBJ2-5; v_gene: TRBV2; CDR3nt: TGTGCCAGCAGGGACCATTCAGGGGGGGAGACCCAGTACTTC; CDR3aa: CASRDHSGGETQYF
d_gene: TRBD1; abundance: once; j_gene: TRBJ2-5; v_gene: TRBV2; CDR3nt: TGTGCCAGCAGTCAACAGGGGGCTGGGGAGACCCAGTACTTC; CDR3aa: CASSQQGAGETQYF
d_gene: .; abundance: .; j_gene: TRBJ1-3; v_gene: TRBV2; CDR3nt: TGTGCCAGCACCCCGCCCACTGGAAACACCATATATTTT; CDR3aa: CASTPPTGNTIYF
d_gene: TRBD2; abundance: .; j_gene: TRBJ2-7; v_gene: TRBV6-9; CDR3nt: TGTGCCAGCACCCTAAGCGGGAGGGCCTACGAGCAGTACTTC; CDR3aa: CASTLSGRAYEQYF
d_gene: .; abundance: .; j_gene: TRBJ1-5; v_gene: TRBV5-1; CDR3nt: TGCGCCAGCAGCTTGGGTCATGGGGACGCGGGACAGCCCCAGCATTTT; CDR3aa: CASSLGHGDAGQPQHF
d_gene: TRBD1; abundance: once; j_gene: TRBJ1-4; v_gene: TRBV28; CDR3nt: TGTGCCAGCAGGACCGGGACAGGGTGGGAAAAACTGTTTTTT; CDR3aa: CASRTGTGWEKLFF
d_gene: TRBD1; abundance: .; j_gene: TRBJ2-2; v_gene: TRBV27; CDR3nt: TGTGCCAGCAGTCTCCGGGACAGGGGGCGCATAAGGGAGGCCGGGGAGCTGTTTTTT; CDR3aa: CASSLRDRGRIREAGELFF
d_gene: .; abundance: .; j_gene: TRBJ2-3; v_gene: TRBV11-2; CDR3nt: TGTGCCAGCAGCTTAGAAGGGGGTGTGACGCAGTATTTT; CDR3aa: CASSLEGGVTQYF
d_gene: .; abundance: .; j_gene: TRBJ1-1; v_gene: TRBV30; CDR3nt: TGTGCCTGGAGTCAAGGGTTTGAAGGAGCTGAAGCTTTCTTT; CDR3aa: CAWSQGFEGAEAFF
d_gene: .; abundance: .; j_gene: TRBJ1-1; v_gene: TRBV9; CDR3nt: TGTGCCAGCAGCGTAGAAGGACACTTAACTGAAGCTTTCTTT; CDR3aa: CASSVEGHLTEAFF
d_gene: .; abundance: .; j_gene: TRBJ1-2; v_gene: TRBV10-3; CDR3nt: TGTGCCATCAGTGAGACAGTTGCTAACTATGGCTACACCTTC; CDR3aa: CAISETVANYGYTF
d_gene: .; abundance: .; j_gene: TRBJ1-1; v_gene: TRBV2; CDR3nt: TGTGCCAGCAGTTCCGATGGGGCAGGGAAGACTGAAGCTTTCTTT; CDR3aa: CASSSDGAGKTEAFF
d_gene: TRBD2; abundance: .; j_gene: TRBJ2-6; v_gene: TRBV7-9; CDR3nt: TGTGCCAGCAGCTTACCCCGACTAGCGCCCATCTCTGGGGCCAACGTCCTGACTTTC; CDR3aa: CASSLPRLAPISGANVLTF
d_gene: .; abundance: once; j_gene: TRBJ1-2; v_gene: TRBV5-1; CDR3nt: TGCGCCAGCAGCCCCGGGATCTCTCATACTAACTATGGCTACACCTTC; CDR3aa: CASSPGISHTNYGYTF
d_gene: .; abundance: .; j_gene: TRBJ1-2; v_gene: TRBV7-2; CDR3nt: TGTGCCAGCAGCCCAGGACGGTTCTTCTATGGCTACACCTTC; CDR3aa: CASSPGRFFYGYTF
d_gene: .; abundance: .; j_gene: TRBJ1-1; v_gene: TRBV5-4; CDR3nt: TGTGCCAGCAGCTTGGTGACATCTGATGAAGCTTTCTTT; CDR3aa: CASSLVTSDEAFF
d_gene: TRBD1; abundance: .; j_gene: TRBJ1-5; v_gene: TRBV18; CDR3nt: TGTGCCAGCTCACGACAGGGTGCTCAGCCCCAGCATTTT; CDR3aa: CASSRQGAQPQHF
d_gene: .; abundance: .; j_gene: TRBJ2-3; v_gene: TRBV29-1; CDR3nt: TGCAGCGTAAAGGGCCACTTCACAGATACGCAGTATTTT; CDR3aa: CSVKGHFTDTQYF
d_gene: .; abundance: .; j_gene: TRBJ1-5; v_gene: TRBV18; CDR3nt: TGTGCCAGCTCACTGCTGGGGGGGAGGAGTAATCAGCCCCAGCATTTT; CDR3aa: CASSLLGGRSNQPQHF
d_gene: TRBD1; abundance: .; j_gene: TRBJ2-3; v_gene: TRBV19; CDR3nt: TGTGCCAGTAGTATCGGACAGGGTAGCACAGATACGCAGTATTTT; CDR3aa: CASSIGQGSTDTQYF
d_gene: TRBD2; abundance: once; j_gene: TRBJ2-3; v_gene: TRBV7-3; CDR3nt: TGTGCCAGCAGCTTAGGGGCGGGAGGGAACACAGATACGCAGTATTTT; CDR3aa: CASSLGAGGNTDTQYF
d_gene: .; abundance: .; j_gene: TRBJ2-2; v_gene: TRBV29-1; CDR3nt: TGCAGCGTTGAGGTTTGGGGGAACACCGGGGAGCTGTTTTTT; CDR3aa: CSVEVWGNTGELFF
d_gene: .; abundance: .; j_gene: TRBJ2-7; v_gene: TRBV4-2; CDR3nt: TGTGCCAGCAAGGTCGGACAACGGGAACCCTACGAGCAGTACTTC; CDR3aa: CASKVGQREPYEQYF
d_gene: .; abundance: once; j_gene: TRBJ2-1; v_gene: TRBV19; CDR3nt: TGTGCCAGTAGCCAACAGGGACTGGGTAACAATGAGCAGTTCTTC; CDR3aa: CASSQQGLGNNEQFF
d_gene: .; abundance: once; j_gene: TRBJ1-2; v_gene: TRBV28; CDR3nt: TGTGCCAGCAGTTTATGGGCCGGGATTTTACAGGCGAACTATGGCTACACCTTC; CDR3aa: CASSLWAGILQANYGYTF
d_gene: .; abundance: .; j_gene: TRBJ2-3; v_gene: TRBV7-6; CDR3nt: TGTGCCAGCAGCTTAGGCACGGGTCGGATTCAAGATACGCAGTATTTT; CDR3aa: CASSLGTGRIQDTQYF
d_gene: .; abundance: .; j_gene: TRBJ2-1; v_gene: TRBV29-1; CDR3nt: TGCAGCGTTGTGGTAGCGGCCCCTAGCTCCTACAATGAGCAGTTCTTC; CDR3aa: CSVVVAAPSSYNEQFF
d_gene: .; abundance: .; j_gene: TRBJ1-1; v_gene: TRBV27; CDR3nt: TGTGCCAGCAAGTCTTTAGGACAGTTTTACACTGAAGCTTTCTTT; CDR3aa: CASKSLGQFYTEAFF
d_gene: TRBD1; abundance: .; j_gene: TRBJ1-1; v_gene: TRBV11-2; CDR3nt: TGTGCCAGCAGCATAAGAGGGGGCGGGTCTGAAGCTTTCTTT; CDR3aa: CASSIRGGGSEAFF
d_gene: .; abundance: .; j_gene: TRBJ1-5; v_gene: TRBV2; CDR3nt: TGTGCCAGCCTAGGCAATCAGCCCCAGCATTTT; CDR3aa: CASLGNQPQHF
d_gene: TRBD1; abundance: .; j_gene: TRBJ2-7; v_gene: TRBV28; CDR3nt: TGTGCCAGCAGTCCTCCCTCAGGGGGCAAGCAGTACTTC; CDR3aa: CASSPPSGGKQYF
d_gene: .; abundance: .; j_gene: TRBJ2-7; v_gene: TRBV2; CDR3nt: TGTGCCAGCAGTGAACAGAATTACGAGCAGTACTTC; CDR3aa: CASSEQNYEQYF
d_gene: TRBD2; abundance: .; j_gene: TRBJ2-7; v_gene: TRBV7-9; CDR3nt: TGTGCCAGCAGCCCCTCTAGCGGGAGCAACGAGCAGTACTTC; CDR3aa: CASSPSSGSNEQYF
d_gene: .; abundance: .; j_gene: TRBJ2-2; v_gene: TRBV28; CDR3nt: TGTGCCAGCAGTTTATTGGGATCTTGGCGGACCGGGGAGCTGTTTTTT; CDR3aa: CASSLLGSWRTGELFF
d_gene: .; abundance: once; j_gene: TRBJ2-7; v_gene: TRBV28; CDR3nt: TGTGCCAGCCTACGAGGGGGGGGCTTTACCTACGAGCAGTACTTC; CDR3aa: CASLRGGGFTYEQYF
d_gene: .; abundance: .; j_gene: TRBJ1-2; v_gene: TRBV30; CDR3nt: TGTGCCTGGAGTATTGGGACCCATGGCTACACCTTC; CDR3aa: CAWSIGTHGYTF
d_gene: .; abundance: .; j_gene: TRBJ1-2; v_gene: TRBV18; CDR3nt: TGTGCCAGCTCCCCCAATCGACAGAACACTCTGGGAGGCTACACCTTC; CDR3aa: CASSPNRQNTLGGYTF
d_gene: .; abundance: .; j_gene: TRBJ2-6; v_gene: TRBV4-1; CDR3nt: TGCGCCAGCAGCCAAACCCCGGGGTCTGGGGCCAACGTCCTGACTTTC; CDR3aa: CASSQTPGSGANVLTF
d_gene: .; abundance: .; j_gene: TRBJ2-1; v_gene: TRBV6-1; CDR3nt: TGTGCCAGCCACCGGGACCCCCAAGGACGCAATGAGCAGTTCTTC; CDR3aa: CASHRDPQGRNEQFF
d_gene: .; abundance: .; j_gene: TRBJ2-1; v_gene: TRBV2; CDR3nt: TGTGGCTCGAGCTCCTACAATGAGCAGTTCTTC; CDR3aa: CGSSSYNEQFF
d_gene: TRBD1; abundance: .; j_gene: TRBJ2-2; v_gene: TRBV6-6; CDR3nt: TGTGCCACGAGGCAGGGGGCATTCGGGGAGCTGTTTTTT; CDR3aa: CATRQGAFGELFF
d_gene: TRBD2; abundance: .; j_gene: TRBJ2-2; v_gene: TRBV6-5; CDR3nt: TGTGCCAGCAGTCAATTAGCGGGCACCGGGGAGCTGTTTTTT; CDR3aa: CASSQLAGTGELFF
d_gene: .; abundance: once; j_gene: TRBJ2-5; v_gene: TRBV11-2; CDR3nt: TGTGCCAGCAGCATAACAGGTTTACAAGAGACCCAGTACTTC; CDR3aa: CASSITGLQETQYF
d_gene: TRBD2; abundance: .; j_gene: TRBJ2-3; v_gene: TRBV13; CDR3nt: TGTGCCAGCAGCCCTGGGACTAGCGCCTCCACAGATACGCAGTATTTT; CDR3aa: CASSPGTSASTDTQYF
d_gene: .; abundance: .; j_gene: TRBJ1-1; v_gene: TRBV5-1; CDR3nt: TGCGCCAGCAGCTTGGTGGCTCCGAACACTGAAGCTTTCTTT; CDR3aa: CASSLVAPNTEAFF
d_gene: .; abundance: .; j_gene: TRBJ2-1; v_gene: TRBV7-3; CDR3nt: TGTGCCAGCAGCTTACGAGCTTCCTACAATGAGCAGTTCTTC; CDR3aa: CASSLRASYNEQFF
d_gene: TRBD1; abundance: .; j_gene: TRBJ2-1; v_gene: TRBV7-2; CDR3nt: TGTGCCAGCAGCTTAGACAGGGGGTTGTACAATGAGCAGTTCTTC; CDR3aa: CASSLDRGLYNEQFF
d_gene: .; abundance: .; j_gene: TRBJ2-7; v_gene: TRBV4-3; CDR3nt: TGCGCCAGCAGCCCCGTCTGGGGCGGCATCTACGAGCAGTACTTC; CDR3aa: CASSPVWGGIYEQYF
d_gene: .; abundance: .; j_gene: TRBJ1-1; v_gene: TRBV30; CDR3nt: TGTGCCTGGAGTGTACAAGTGAACACTGAAGCTTTCTTT; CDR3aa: CAWSVQVNTEAFF
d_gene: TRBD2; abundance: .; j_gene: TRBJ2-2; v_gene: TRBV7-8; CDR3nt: TGTGCCAGCAGCTCGGAACCAGGCGGGAGGTTCACCGGGGAGCTGTTTTTT; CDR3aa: CASSSEPGGRFTGELFF
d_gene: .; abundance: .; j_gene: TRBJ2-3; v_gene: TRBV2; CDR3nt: TGTGCCAGCAGCCCCAGCGGAGGCACAGATACGCAGTATTTT; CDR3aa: CASSPSGGTDTQYF
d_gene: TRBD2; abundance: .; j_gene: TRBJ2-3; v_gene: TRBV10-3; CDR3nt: TGTGCCATCAGTGAGTCAACACGGACTAGTTTGCCGTATTTT; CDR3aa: CAISESTRTSLPYF
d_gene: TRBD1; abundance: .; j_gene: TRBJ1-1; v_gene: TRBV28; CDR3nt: TGTGCCAGCATTACCTCGGGACAGGGCAAAGTGGAAGCTTTCTTT; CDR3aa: CASITSGQGKVEAFF
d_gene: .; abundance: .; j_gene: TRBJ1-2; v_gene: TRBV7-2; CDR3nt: TGTGCCAGCAGCGCCGCAATTGGGGGGTTTTCTGGCTACACCTTC; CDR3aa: CASSAAIGGFSGYTF
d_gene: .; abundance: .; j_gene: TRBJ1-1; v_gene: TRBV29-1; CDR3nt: TGCAGCGTTAAGGACATGCACGCTGAAGCTTTCTTT; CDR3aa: CSVKDMHAEAFF
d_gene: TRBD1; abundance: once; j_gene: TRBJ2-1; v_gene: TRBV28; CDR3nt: TGTGCCAGCAACGAGAGGGACAGGGAGGTCTTC; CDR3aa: CASNERDREVF
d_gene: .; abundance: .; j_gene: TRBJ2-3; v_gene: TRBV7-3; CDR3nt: TGTGCCAGCAGCCAGGGTGGTGCAGATACGCAGTATTTT; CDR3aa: CASSQGGADTQYF
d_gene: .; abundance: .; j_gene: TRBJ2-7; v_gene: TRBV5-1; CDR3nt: TGCGCCAGCAGCTCCAGGACCGAATTCAGTTACGAGCAGTACTTC; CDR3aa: CASSSRTEFSYEQYF
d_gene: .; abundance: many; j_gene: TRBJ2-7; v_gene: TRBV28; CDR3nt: TGTGCCAGCAGTTCCGGGAAGGGTTACGAGCAGTACTTC; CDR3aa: CASSSGKGYEQYF